The 25 T cell receptor beta chains reported below all come from one sample, sequenced in a study of T cell clusters in autoimmune cytopenias (dated by TCRdb to about 2019). TCRdb names Illumina MiSeq as the instrument used. TRB rearrangements were amplified by multiplex PCR following a touch-down protocol, with the TRB-A and TRB-B primer pools mixed in one tube. TCRdb reprocessed the raw reads; every CDR3 protein sequence is a single record, and DNA is not supplied. This sample's table carries around 7,800 distinct CDR3 sequences. Clones ranked in the top ten supply around 28% of the sample. For each sample, TRB amplification used approximately 260 ng of peripheral blood genomic DNA, equal to 35,000 to 40,000 genome equivalents. The specimen sequenced was peripheral blood. These receptors originate from a human donor with an autoimmune cytopenia or autoimmune hepatitis (not recorded which).

This clonotype is called medium-sized based on its frequency. V gene TRBV6-5 combines with J gene TRBJ2-3; with no DNA, the TCRdb D assignment of TRBD1 cannot be verified. The V gene's germline CDR1 is MNHEY and CDR2 SVGAGI. The CDR3 covers 14 residues. CDR3 sequence: CASNRGGEGDTQYF.

Considering frequency, this clonotype is medium-sized. The CDR3 spells CASSLTSGREQFF. The chain couples TRBV7-2 to TRBJ2-1; TCRdb lists TRBD2, though no DNA is available to test this call. Per the germline V gene, CDR1 is SGHTA and CDR2 is FQGNSA. This CDR3 comprises 13 residues.

Its frequency marks this clonotype as medium-sized. CDR3 sequence: CATRAGTGNTEAFF. The chain is built from TRBV24-1 and TRBJ1-1; there is no DNA to check the TCRdb D call of TRBD1. The CDR3 extends over 14 amino acids. Germline values: CDR1 KGHDR, CDR2 SFDVKD.

This rearrangement joins TRBV20-1 to TRBJ2-7. The CDR3 is 12 amino acids. Germline V gene sequence: CDR1 DFQATT, CDR2 SNEGSKA (reference sequence). CDR3 in amino acids: CSAIGVPYEQYF.

CDR3 protein: CASSSPGGETQYF. This sequence joins TRBV6-2 or TRBV6-3 and TRBJ2-5; TCRdb names TRBD1, which stays unverified in the absence of DNA. CDR1 is MNHEY, CDR2 SVGEGT, per germline. The CDR3 has 13 residues.

This sequence joins TRBV7-6 and TRBJ2-3; absent DNA, TCRdb's TRBD1 call cannot be checked. Germline CDR1 SGHVS, CDR2 FNYEAQ. CDR3 size: 19 residues. The CDR3 spells CASSFSAYRDTGRTDTQYF.

The rearrangement uses TRBV27 and TRBJ2-2. Germline V gene data show CDR1 as MNHEY and CDR2 as SMNVEV (reference sequence). The CDR3 is made up of 17 amino acids. CDR3 in amino acids: CASSLYLEYANTGELFF.

V and J are TRBV20-1 and TRBJ2-3; the TCRdb call, TRBD1, lacks DNA for checking. The CDR3 runs 15 residues. Germline lookup yields CDR1 DFQATT and CDR2 SNEGSKA (reference sequence). The CDR3 region is CSARVEGGVGDTQYF.

The chain recombines TRBV3-1 with TRBJ2-3. Germline CDR1 reads LGHDT; CDR2 reads YNNKEL (reference sequence). The CDR3 runs to 14 residues. CDR3: CASSLRLGTDTQYF.

The V and J genes are TRBV6-1 and TRBJ2-7; TCRdb lists TRBD1, though no DNA is available to test this call. Germline V CDR1 and CDR2: MNHNS, SASEGT. The CDR3 sequence is 14 residues long. This CDR3 is CASRTDRGNNEQYF.

The chain is built from TRBV2 and TRBJ1-2; no DNA is available, so the TRBD1 call from TCRdb remains unchecked. CDR3 size: 14 residues. The germline CDR1 and CDR2 sequences are SNHLY and FYNNEI. The CDR3 region is CASRLGQGSYGYTF.

The chain employs TRBV5-1 and TRBJ1-1. The germline V gene has CDR1 SGHRS and CDR2 YFSETQ. The CDR3 runs 15 residues. The CDR3 sequence is CASSLVGHGNTEAFF.

The chain links TRBV11-2 to TRBJ1-1. There are 12 residues in the CDR3. Germline V gene sequence: CDR1 SGHAT, CDR2 FQNNGV. The chain's CDR3 is CASSLAGTEAFF.

The chain couples TRBV20-1 to TRBJ2-1; the D call of TRBD2 rests on TCRdb alone, since no DNA is present to check it. The CDR3 sequence is 15 residues long. In germline, CDR1 is DFQATT, CDR2 SNEGSKA (reference sequence). The CDR3 loop reads CSASGLAISYNEQFF.

The chain has TRBV27 and TRBJ1-2; the TRBD1 assignment by TCRdb is unverifiable without DNA. The germline CDR1 and CDR2 sequences are MNHEY and SMNVEV (reference sequence). The CDR3 is 16 amino acids. This chain's CDR3 is CASSFSLGHKTYGYTF.

This rearrangement joins TRBV18 to TRBJ2-3; lacking DNA, the TRBD1 call made by TCRdb goes unchecked. The CDR3 length is 16 residues. Germline lookup yields CDR1 KGHSH and CDR2 LQKENI. The CDR3 region is CASSPPTTGGGDTQYF.

This chain joins TRBV6-6 and TRBJ1-1; the D call from TCRdb, TRBD1, cannot be confirmed without DNA. The CDR3 consists of 15 residues. CDR1 and CDR2 (germline): MNHNY, SVGAGI (reference sequence). CDR3 in amino acids: CASSLMGQGATEAFF.

This chain joins TRBV4-1 and TRBJ2-7; with no DNA, the TCRdb D assignment of TRBD1 cannot be verified. This CDR3 spans 15 amino acids. CDR1 MGHRA and CDR2 YSYEKL come from the germline V gene. The CDR3 reads CASSQEGGGWDEQYF.

This clonotype shows up as medium-sized by frequency. The chain recombines TRBV27 with TRBJ1-2; TCRdb returns TRBD1, unconfirmable since there is no DNA. Germline values: CDR1 MNHEY, CDR2 SMNVEV (reference sequence). This CDR3 is 13 amino acids long. The chain's CDR3 is CASSLFGGGGYTF.

CDR3 amino acids: CSASGWASEGTDTQYF. The chain recombines TRBV20-1 with TRBJ2-3; TCRdb reports TRBD2, a call that lacks DNA to check it against. This CDR3 has 16 amino acids. Germline V gene lookup returns CDR1 DFQATT and CDR2 SNEGSKA (reference sequence).

This clonotype is medium-sized by frequency. The V and J genes are TRBV5-6 and TRBJ1-1. The CDR3 has 15 amino acids. Germline V lookup: CDR1 SGHDT, CDR2 YYEEEE. The CDR3 here is CASSLGQMGWTEAFF.

The chain carries TRBV18 and TRBJ1-1; TCRdb's D call, TRBD1, is unchecked because there is no DNA. The CDR3 has 13 residues. The germline V gene has CDR1 KGHSH and CDR2 LQKENI. CDR3 residues: CASLTGIDTEAFF.

This rearrangement joins TRBV10-2 to TRBJ2-7; the D gene TCRdb calls, TRBD2, cannot be checked with no DNA. The CDR3 has 15 amino acids. CDR1 and CDR2 (germline): WSHSY, SAAADI. The CDR3 here is CASSESTSGIYEQYF.

By frequency, this clonotype is medium-sized. The V and J genes are TRBV20-1 and TRBJ2-7; the D call from TCRdb, TRBD2, cannot be confirmed without DNA. The CDR3 loop spans 12 amino acids. Germline V CDR1 and CDR2: DFQATT, SNEGSKA (reference sequence). This chain's CDR3 is CSATLPPYEQYF.

Judged by frequency, this clonotype is medium-sized. The chain has TRBV29-1 and TRBJ1-1; TCRdb calls TRBD1, which cannot be checked without DNA. Germline CDR1 is SQVTM and CDR2 is ANQGSEA. This CDR3 has 15 amino acids. The CDR3 reads CSVFSPLRANTEAFF.